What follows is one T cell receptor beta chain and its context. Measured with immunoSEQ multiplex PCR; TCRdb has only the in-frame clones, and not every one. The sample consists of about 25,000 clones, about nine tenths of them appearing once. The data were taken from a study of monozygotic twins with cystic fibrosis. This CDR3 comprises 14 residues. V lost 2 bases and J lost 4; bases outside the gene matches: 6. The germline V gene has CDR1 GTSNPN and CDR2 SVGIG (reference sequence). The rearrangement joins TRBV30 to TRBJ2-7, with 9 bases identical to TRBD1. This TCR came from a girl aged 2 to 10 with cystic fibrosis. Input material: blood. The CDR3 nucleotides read TGTGCCTGGAGTCCCACAGGGGGCCTTTACGAGCAGTACTTC. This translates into CAWSPTGGLYEQYF.